The source of this T cell receptor beta chain is a study of blood T cell repertoires in COVID-19. Background on the study: Sample material is recorded as cDNA or gDNA derived from T cells, B-cell-depleted T cells, or PBMCs.

In the original workflow: Amplified reference gene primers provided the basis for estimating nucleated cell counts. The data were produced by immunoSEQ multiplex PCR, yet TCRdb's version contains in-frame clones alone and is incomplete. D and trimming come from the DNA, and the V and J calls and clone size come from that table. Of 60,000 or so clones in the sample, around 80% are singletons; the top ten hold 10% to 15%. This receptor was identified in a woman aged 80 or over with acute or convalescent COVID-19. Source material: peripheral blood.

The CDR3 sequence is CASSVHPGDTEAFF. In DNA form, the CDR3 reads TGTGCCAGCAGCGTACACCCGGGGGACACTGAAGCTTTCTTT. The chain is built from TRBV9 and TRBJ1-1, with D tentatively TRBD1 (5 bases). Germline values: CDR1 SGDLS, CDR2 YYNGEE. The CDR3 contains 14 residues. Trimming took off 1 base at V and 3 bases at J, with 10 bases between the two ends.